The 26 T cell receptor beta chains reported below all come from one sample, sequenced in a study of blood T cell repertoires in COVID-19. Produced via immunoSEQ multiplex PCR; TCRdb's table is partial and in-frame only. The sample carries 200,000 or so clones, about 84% recorded once. What was sequenced was peripheral blood. The source of these receptors is a woman aged 25 to 45 with acute or convalescent COVID-19.

This rearrangement joins TRBV6-2 or TRBV6-3 to TRBJ1-2, with no clear D. Germline V gives CDR1 MNHEY, CDR2 SVGEGT. CDR3 size: 13 residues. V was trimmed by 2 bases and J by 4 bases, leaving 8 bases between them. The DNA of the CDR3 is TGTGCCAGCAGTTACCGCAACAGCTATGGCTACACCTTC. It is translated as CASSYRNSYGYTF.

The V and J genes are TRBV19 and TRBJ1-2; 8 bases map to TRBD1. The J segment lost 2 bases and the V segment lost 5 bases, leaving 4 bases of the junction unmatched. The CDR3 contains 14 residues. The germline gives CDR1 LNHDA, CDR2 SQIVND (reference sequence). DNA for the CDR3: TGTGCCAGTAGTGCGAGGACAGGGAACTATGGCTACACCTTC. Translated, it gives CASSARTGNYGYTF.

This clone was counted only a few times. The CDR3 nucleotides read TGCAGCGTTGTGTTTCCCCCGCGGGAAGGTGGACATAACTATGGCTACACCTTC. Its protein is CSVVFPPREGGHNYGYTF. The V call is TRBV29-1, the J call TRBJ1-2; TRBD1 is a possible D gene (5 bases). This CDR3 is built from 18 residues. Trimming cost V 4 bases and J 1 base, with 25 bases left between them. CDR1 and CDR2 from the germline V gene are SQVTM and ANQGSEA.

This chain joins TRBV12-3 or TRBV12-4 and TRBJ1-1; a possible D gene is TRBD1 (5 bases). Trimming left V 3 bases short and J 6 bases short, with 8 bases between. The CDR3 sequence is 12 residues long. Here the CDR3 DNA reads TGTGCCAGCAGTTTCCCGGGGGCTGAAGCTTTCTTT. Protein product: CASSFPGAEAFF.

The chain couples TRBV5-1 to TRBJ1-2; 9 bases agree with TRBD1. Trimming removed 0 bases from V and 6 bases from J; junction bases left unmatched: 6. The CDR3 covers 15 residues. Per germline, CDR1 SGHRS and CDR2 YFSETQ. The CDR3 here is CASSLAAGQGNGYTF. The CDR3 DNA reads as TGCGCCAGCAGCTTGGCCGCGGGACAGGGCAATGGCTACACCTTC.

This clone was picked up a small number of times. The chain recombines TRBV27 with TRBJ2-7; 8 nucleotides align to TRBD2. The CDR3 extends over 16 amino acids. Losses at the gene ends were 5 bases for V and 5 bases for J; bases not matched to a gene: 14. Germline CDR1 MNHEY, CDR2 SMNVEV (reference sequence). The DNA for the CDR3 is TGTGCCAGCAGTCCCTGGGCCTTAGGGACTAGGGACGAGCAGTACTTC. Its translation is CASSPWALGTRDEQYF.

The chain combines TRBV12-3 or TRBV12-4 with TRBJ1-1; weak D call: TRBD1 (5 bases). V lost 5 bases, J lost 4 bases, and 11 bases lay in between. This CDR3 has 13 residues. The CDR3 DNA reads as TGTGCCAGCAGTCGCTTGGGGCGCACTGAAGCTTTCTTT. This gives the protein CASSRLGRTEAFF.

The genes are TRBV13 and TRBJ2-7, with TRBD2 identical over 9 bases. The V and J ends lost 5 bases and 6 bases, in that order; junction bases with no gene match: 8. CDR3 length equals 14 residues. Germline V gene lookup returns CDR1 PRHDT and CDR2 FYEKMQ (reference sequence). CDR3 in DNA: TGTGCCAGCAGCCGAGGGACTAGCCTGGGCGAGCAGTACTTC. Protein sequence: CASSRGTSLGEQYF. Drawing the rest from reference TRBV13 and TRBJ2-7, the complete variable domain is AAGVIQSPRHLIKEKRETATLKCYPIPRHDTVYWYQQGPGQDPQFLISFYEKMQSDKGSIPDRFSAQQFSDYHSELNMSSLELGDSALYFCASSRGTSLGEQYFGPGTRLTVT.

V gene TRBV28 combines with J gene TRBJ2-7; D is perhaps TRBD1 (6 bases). The CDR3 totals 14 residues. The germline CDR1 and CDR2 sequences are MDHEN and SYDVKM. V was trimmed by 6 bases and J by 7 bases, leaving 19 bases between them. CDR3 sequence (DNA): TGTGCCAGCAGCCGCCGGGACAACCAACGGGAGCAGTACTTC. It translates to CASSRRDNQREQYF.

The rearrangement joins TRBV7-2 to TRBJ2-7; D might be TRBD2 (5 bases). The CDR3 totals 13 residues. Between the trimmed V and J ends, which lost 6 bases and 6 bases, there was a span of 15 bases. The germline gives CDR1 SGHTA, CDR2 FQGNSA. CDR3 in amino acids: CASSRRTEGEQYF. The CDR3 DNA follows: TGTGCCAGCAGTCGTCGAACCGAGGGCGAGCAGTACTTC.

The DNA for the CDR3 is TGTGCCAGCAGTTTTTTTTTAGGGGGCACAGATACGCAGTATTTT. This codes for CASSFFLGGTDTQYF. The chain couples TRBV27 to TRBJ2-3, with a tentative D call TRBD1 (5 bases). The CDR3 is made up of 15 amino acids. V was trimmed by 3 bases and J by 1 base, leaving 11 bases between them. Germline V lookup: CDR1 MNHEY, CDR2 SMNVEV (reference sequence).

Written as DNA, the CDR3 is TGTGCCAGCAGCTTTATTCCCGGGGGTCAGACCGGGGAGCTGTTTTTT. It encodes CASSFIPGGQTGELFF. V usage is TRBV7-2 and J usage is TRBJ2-2, with D possibly matching TRBD2 (6 bases). Germline V gene sequence: CDR1 SGHTA, CDR2 FQGNSA. Trimming left V 3 bases short and J 5 bases short, with 16 bases between. The CDR3 contains 16 residues.

The chain joins TRBV27 to TRBJ1-2; 7 bases are a match to TRBD1. Trimming took 3 bases from V and 4 from J; bases not matched to a gene: 2. Germline lookup yields CDR1 MNHEY and CDR2 SMNVEV (reference sequence). CDR3 length: 13 residues. CDR3 nucleotides: TGTGCCAGCAGTTTTCCAGGGGGCTATGGCTACACCTTC. The encoded protein is CASSFPGGYGYTF.

The chain recombines TRBV5-5 with TRBJ1-5, with TRBD1 identical over 8 bases. The CDR3 is 14 amino acids. The J segment lost 6 bases and the V segment lost 2 bases, leaving 4 bases of the junction unmatched. Germline V lookup: CDR1 SGHKS, CDR2 YYEKEE (reference sequence). CDR3 loop: CASSFGQGGQPQHF. In nucleotides, the CDR3 is TGTGCCAGCAGCTTTGGACAGGGAGGTCAGCCCCAGCATTTT.

The gene calls are TRBV30 and TRBJ1-1; D is uncertain. The CDR3 sequence is 13 residues long. Per the germline V gene, CDR1 is GTSNPN and CDR2 is SVGIG (reference sequence). V lost 0 bases to trimming and J lost 1 base, with 6 bases between them. CDR3 protein: CAWSVESNTEAFF. The CDR3 DNA is TGTGCCTGGAGTGTAGAGTCGAACACTGAAGCTTTCTTT.

This rearrangement joins TRBV28 to TRBJ2-1; no firm D call. Germline values: CDR1 MDHEN, CDR2 SYDVKM. This CDR3 has 15 amino acids. V was cut by 4 bases and J by 3 bases, with 13 bases left in between. The CDR3 sequence is CASSSQVVNYNEQFF. CDR3 in DNA: TGTGCCAGCAGTTCTCAGGTGGTAAACTACAATGAGCAGTTCTTC.

This chain links TRBV7-6 with TRBJ2-3; 13 bases line up with TRBD2. This CDR3 is built from 18 residues. Looked up from germline, CDR1 is SGHVS and CDR2 is FNYEAQ. Trimming cost V 5 bases and J 1 base; bases outside gene matches: 9. CDR3 sequence: CASSPLGGTSGGTDTQYF. The CDR3 nucleotides are TGTGCCAGCAGCCCATTGGGGGGGACTAGCGGGGGCACAGATACGCAGTATTTT.

The gene calls are TRBV30 and TRBJ2-7, with D possibly being TRBD2 (6 bases). The length of the CDR3 is 11 residues. The V gene's germline CDR1 is GTSNPN and CDR2 SVGIG (reference sequence). V lost 5 bases and J lost 3, with 8 bases in between. CDR3 region: CAWGGSYEQYF. CDR3 in DNA: TGTGCCTGGGGGGGGAGCTACGAGCAGTACTTC. The full variable domain, its missing parts supplied by reference TRBV30 and TRBJ2-7, is SQTIHQWPATLVQPVGSPLSLECTVEGTSNPNLYWYRQAAGRGLQLLFYSVGIGQISSEVPQNLSASRPQDRQFILSSKKLLLSDSGFYLCAWGGSYEQYFGPGTRLTVT.

The chain couples TRBV5-1 to TRBJ1-2; TRBD1 might be the D (6 bases). The CDR3 consists of 15 residues. The V end was cut by 4 bases, the J end by 4 bases, with 17 bases between. Looked up from germline, CDR1 is SGHRS and CDR2 is YFSETQ. This chain's CDR3 is CASSPVGGGSYGYTF. CDR3 sequence (DNA): TGCGCCAGCAGCCCCGTGGGAGGGGGGTCCTATGGCTACACCTTC. The whole variable domain, remainder taken from reference TRBV5-1 and TRBJ1-2, is KAGVTQTPRYLIKTRGQQVTLSCSPISGHRSVSWYQQTPGQGLQFLFEYFSETQRNKGNFPGRFSGRQFSNSRSEMNVSTLELGDSALYLCASSPVGGGSYGYTFGSGTRLTVV.

In the case of this clone: The junction and the germline gene differ at one end; a read error may be behind it. This sample also contains other DNA sequences that code for the same CDR3. V usage is TRBV27 and J usage is TRBJ1-1; 9 bases are shared with TRBD1. The CDR3 totals 16 residues. CDR1 is MNHEY, CDR2 SMNVEV, per germline (reference sequence). The CDR3 bases are TGTGCCAGCAGTCTGTGGACAGGGGCCCTGAACACCGAAGCTTTCTTT. This gives the protein CASSLWTGALNTEAFF.

The V call is TRBV27, the J call TRBJ1-1; D might be TRBD1 (5 bases). The germline V and J ends were trimmed by 4 bases and 1 base, with 16 bases remaining between them. Germline V gene sequence: CDR1 MNHEY, CDR2 SMNVEV (reference sequence). The CDR3 contains 16 residues. The CDR3 loop reads CASSSLTSGENTEAFF. The DNA for the CDR3 is TGTGCCAGCAGTTCCCTGACTTCGGGGGAGAACACTGAAGCTTTCTTT.

The chain is built from TRBV7-9 and TRBJ1-3, with a tentative D call TRBD1 (6 bases). The V gene's germline CDR1 is SEHNR and CDR2 FQNEAQ (reference sequence). CDR3 size: 16 residues. The V end lost 5 bases, the J end lost 1 base, and 15 bases lay between the germline ends. Here the CDR3 DNA reads TGTGCCAGCAGCCTACCACAGGGCTTTTCTGGAAACACCATATATTTT. Translated: CASSLPQGFSGNTIYF. Variable domain in full (rest from reference TRBV7-9 and TRBJ1-3): DTGVSQNPRHKITKRGQNVTFRCDPISEHNRLYWYRQTLGQGPEFLTYFQNEAQLEKSRLLSDRFSAERPKGSFSTLEIQRTEQGDSAMYLCASSLPQGFSGNTIYFGEGSWLTVV.

This chain links TRBV4-2 with TRBJ2-5; a possible D gene is TRBD2 (6 bases). V lost 0 bases and J 5 bases, leaving 10 bases between the germline ends. The CDR3 contains 14 residues. Germline CDR1 LGHNA, CDR2 YNFKEQ. The CDR3, as DNA: TGTGCCAGCAGCCAAGATGGGGCGGGGGAGACCCAGTACTTC. This gives the protein CASSQDGAGETQYF.

The chain recombines TRBV7-9 with TRBJ1-4; D call uncertain. Germline V lookup: CDR1 SEHNR, CDR2 FQNEAQ (reference sequence). The CDR3 loop spans 12 amino acids. Trimming left V 5 bases short and J 7 bases short, with 8 bases between. In nucleotides, the CDR3 is TGTGCCAGCAGCCTGGAGAGTGAAAAACTGTTTTTT. Residues: CASSLESEKLFF. Looking up the rest from reference TRBV7-9 and TRBJ1-4 gives the full variable domain: DTGVSQNPRHKITKRGQNVTFRCDPISEHNRLYWYRQTLGQGPEFLTYFQNEAQLEKSRLLSDRFSAERPKGSFSTLEIQRTEQGDSAMYLCASSLESEKLFFGSGTQLSVL.

This chain joins TRBV16 and TRBJ1-4; TRBD1 might be the D (5 bases). V was shortened by 0 bases and J by 8 bases, with 13 bases between the two germline ends. CDR1 KGHSY and CDR2 FQNENV come from the germline V gene. The CDR3 runs to 15 residues. The CDR3 loop reads CASSQSSPDREKLFF. The CDR3, as DNA: TGTGCCAGCAGCCAATCGTCTCCAGACAGAGAAAAACTGTTTTTT.

The chain carries TRBV30 and TRBJ1-1; D is unresolved. Trimming cost V 1 base and J 3 bases, with 9 bases left between them. Germline CDR1 GTSNPN, CDR2 SVGIG (reference sequence). This CDR3 is 13 amino acids long. The CDR3 bases are TGTGCCTGGAGTGATCGGCAGGACACTGAAGCTTTCTTT. Translating gives CAWSDRQDTEAFF.